This record covers a single TCR beta chain. This clonotype was counted only a few times. Its antigen remains unidentified. No base quality information exists; no much larger clone differs at one position. This specimen comes from a study of regulatory T cells in long-lasting Graves disease (dated by TCRdb to the early 2020s). Context from the whole study: Persistent Graves' disease was defined as antithyroid drug treatment for over 5 years with persistently positive TSH receptor autoantibodies. Persistent Graves' disease patients were compared with newly diagnosed Graves' disease patients by peripheral blood TCR sequencing and RNA sequencing. The study took place in China and was registered as a clinical trial. A total of around 35 samples underwent TCR sequencing, from roughly 13 patients with persistent Graves' disease and 20 patients with newly diagnosed Graves' disease. In the clinical cohort, patients with persistent Graves' disease had used antithyroid drugs for an average of about 9.3 years. Paper-wide results and their limitations: Compared with newly diagnosed patients, patients with persistent Graves' disease had lower TCR Shannon entropy and fewer highly expanded clones, which suggests clonal expansion. As a limitation, the authors acknowledged that the small sample size may reduce accuracy. Sequencing and analysis were restricted to the TCR beta chain. Preferential use of TRBV28, TRBJ1-2 and TRBJ2-5 was observed in persistent disease, whereas TRBV20-1 and TRBJ2-1 were favored in newly diagnosed disease. Persistent patients shared more public clonotypes among themselves (under 3,000) than newly diagnosed patients did (about 970). The study examined only peripheral blood because the primary lesion, thyroid tissue, could not be accessed.

The trim is 1 base for V and 2 bases for J, with a gap of 8 bases between the germline ends. Measured from the cysteine to the phenylalanine, the CDR3 is 14 residues long. The entry retains the CDR3 DNA only, 42 bases that are in frame from base 1. The germline V gene yields MGHRA for CDR1 and YSYEKL for CDR2. Library preparation used multiplex PCR. Sequencing used an Illumina HiSeq 4000. TCR beta libraries were built with iRepertoire HTBI primers and Arm-PCR amplification of CDR3 regions. Before sequencing, the PCR products underwent gel purification. As for the original processing: A total of some 65 TRBV and some 15 TRBJ segments were identified across samples and were used for gene usage analysis of CDR3 amino acid clonotypes. COPE and FqMerger were used to merge the filtered high-quality paired reads into contigs. BLAST was used to align contigs to the IMGT TRBV, TRBD and TRBJ reference genes, and CDR3 was defined following IMGT. Clonotypes above 0.1% frequency were classified as highly expanded clones. Shannon entropy served as the measure of repertoire diversity, while the Gini coefficient captured V-J evenness. Clonotypes shared by more than one individual were considered public. In-frame beta chains were kept once TCRdb had trimmed the public reads at Q25 with fastp and called clones with MiXCR. Entries that share a CDR3 protein sequence are merged under the most common genes and DNA. TCRdb, rather than the study authors, made the V and J calls. The table for this sample lists 500,000 to 800,000 distinct CDR3 sequences; about 30% of them were counted only once. The ten largest clonotypes hold about two fifths of the sample.

The sample's time point, from its label and the paper: persistent/refractory GD, antithyroid drugs over 5 years with positive TRAb. RNA was extracted from PBMCs in TRIzol for both TCR sequencing and RNA sequencing. Graves' disease was diagnosed according to American Thyroid Association guidelines. Recruitment of patients was carried out at an endocrinology department in Xi'an, China. Each patient gave about 9.1 milliliters of peripheral blood, collected in an EDTA anticoagulant tube. Ficoll Paque Plus density gradient separation was used to isolate PBMCs, and no additional T cell sorting was done. An Agilent 2100 Bioanalyzer and agarose gel were used to assess RNA quality, and a NanoDrop 2000 was used to measure RNA concentration.

This receptor was taken from a female donor with Graves disease. Rearrangement joined TRBV4-1 to TRBJ1-2; the D gene cannot be resolved reliably. The sample here was peripheral blood mononuclear cells (PBMCs), taken when the disease was refractory, from a patient treated with antithyroid drugs. The CDR3 corresponds to CASSQAGSNYGYTF. The bases are TGCGCCAGCAGCCAAGCTGGGTCGAACTATGGCTACACCTTC.